The entry below gives a single T cell receptor (beta chain) sequence along with its context. Its recognized antigen is unknown. The junction and the germline gene differ at one end; a read error may be behind it. This sample was included in a study of metastatic and nonmetastatic thyroid tumors (TCRdb year 2020). With regard to the full study: The researchers compared repertoires between peripheral blood samples and tumor or nodule tissue samples from patients with malignant or benign thyroid disease.

Before undergoing thyroid surgery, none of the patients had been given any kind of treatment. Using T-cell receptor beta sequencing, the researchers looked back retrospectively at clinical samples from patients, gathered between about 2011 and 2018. Paper-wide results and their limitations: In both blood and tumor samples, malignant tumors were reported to have significantly higher TCR beta diversity than benign nodules.

The method was PCR. These reads were obtained on an Illumina HiSeq 4000. High-throughput sequencing was used to profile the CDR3 region of the TCR beta-chain in every patient. Regarding the original processing steps: A classifier to discriminate distant-metastatic papillary thyroid cancer patients was built from CDR3 differences across clinicopathological groups. The Shannon index was used to measure repertoire diversity, and the Morisita-Horn index was used to measure how similar tumor and blood repertoires were. Starting from the raw public reads, TCRdb applied fastp trimming at Q25, assembled clones with MiXCR and retained in-frame beta chains. V and J calls and clone size were set by TCRdb, not the authors. In all, the sample holds some 28,000 clones, and around a quarter of those were seen once. The top ten constitute about 2.4% of the sample. Inclusive of the bounding cysteine and phenylalanine, the CDR3 is 14 residues long. Only the CDR3 DNA stays, 42 bases, in frame from base 1. In the germline V gene (reference sequence), CDR1 corresponds to MNHEY and CDR2 to SMNVEV.

The sample was blood. The sequence is built from TRBV27 and TRBJ1-6; possibly the D gene is TRBD1, per 6 matching bases. The source is a female donor with papillary thyroid cancer or a benign thyroid nodule (not recorded which). Some clones in this sample may be carry-over from other donors' samples. The CDR3 amino acid sequence is: CVSTDSRLNSPLHF. The DNA sequence reads TGTGTCAGCACGGACAGTAGGTTGAATTCACCCCTCCACTTT.